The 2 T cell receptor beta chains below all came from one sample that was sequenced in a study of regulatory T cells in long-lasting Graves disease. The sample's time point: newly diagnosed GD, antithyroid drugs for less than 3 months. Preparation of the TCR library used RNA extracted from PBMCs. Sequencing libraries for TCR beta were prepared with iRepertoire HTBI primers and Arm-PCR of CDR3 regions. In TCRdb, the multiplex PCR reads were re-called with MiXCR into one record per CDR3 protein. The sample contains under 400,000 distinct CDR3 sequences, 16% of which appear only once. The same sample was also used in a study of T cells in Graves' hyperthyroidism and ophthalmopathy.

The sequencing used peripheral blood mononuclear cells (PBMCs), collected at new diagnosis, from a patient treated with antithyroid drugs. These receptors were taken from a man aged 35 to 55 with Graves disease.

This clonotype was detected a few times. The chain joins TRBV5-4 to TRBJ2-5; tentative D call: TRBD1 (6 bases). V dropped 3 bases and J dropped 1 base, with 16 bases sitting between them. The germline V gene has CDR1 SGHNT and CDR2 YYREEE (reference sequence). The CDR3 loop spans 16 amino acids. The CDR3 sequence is CASSSLYRQAQETQYF. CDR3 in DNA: TGTGCCAGCAGCTCCCTTTACCGACAGGCCCAAGAGACCCAGTACTTC.

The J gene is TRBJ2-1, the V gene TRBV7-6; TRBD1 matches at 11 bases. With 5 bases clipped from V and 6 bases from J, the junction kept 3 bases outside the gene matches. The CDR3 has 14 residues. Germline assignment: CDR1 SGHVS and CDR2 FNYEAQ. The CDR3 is CASSTGQGANEQFF. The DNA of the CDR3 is TGTGCCAGCAGCACTGGACAGGGGGCCAATGAGCAGTTCTTC.